One sample yielded the 20 T cell receptor beta chains listed below, sequenced in a study of T cells in tuberculosis. Time point denoted: new active TB diagnosis, blood taken before or within 7 days of starting treatment. Profiled with immunoSEQ multiplex PCR; TCRdb holds only in-frame clones, not every one. The profile shows about 49,000 clones, about 95% of them singletons. The material was PBMCs, obtained at tuberculosis diagnosis. Receptors originate from an adult with tuberculosis.

This rearrangement joins TRBV27 to TRBJ1-2, with TRBD1 as a possible D gene (5 bases). V dropped 4 bases and J dropped 1 base, with 13 bases sitting between them. CDR1 is MNHEY and CDR2 is SMNVEV in the germline V gene (reference sequence). This CDR3 comprises 15 residues. CDR3 sequence reads: CASSSTANLNYGYTF. The CDR3 nucleotides read TGTGCCAGCAGTTCGACAGCTAACCTTAACTATGGCTACACCTTC.

The chain employs TRBV11-2 and TRBJ2-7; D uncertain. The CDR3 runs 14 residues. Germline V gene lookup returns CDR1 SGHAT and CDR2 FQNNGV. The V and J ends lost 1 base and 2 bases respectively, with 9 bases between them. DNA of the CDR3: TGTGCCAGCAGCTTAGGACTCAAAACCTACGAGCAGTACTTC. Translation gives CASSLGLKTYEQYF.

This chain uses TRBV30 with TRBJ2-7; TRBD1 matches 9 bases. J lost 0 bases, V lost 3 bases, and 9 bases had no gene match. This CDR3 has 16 residues. Per the germline V gene, CDR1 is GTSNPN and CDR2 is SVGIG (reference sequence). This chain's CDR3 is CAWSGRTGEASYEQYF. The CDR3 region has the DNA TGTGCCTGGAGCGGTAGGACAGGGGAGGCCTCCTACGAGCAGTACTTC.

This sequence joins TRBV9 and TRBJ2-2; perhaps TRBD2 as D (6 bases). V gave up 2 bases and J gave up 1 base, with 9 bases separating them. The CDR3 runs 15 residues. CDR1 is SGDLS and CDR2 is YYNGEE in the germline V gene. CDR3 sequence: CASSVGSGNTGELFF. For the CDR3, the DNA is TGTGCCAGCAGCGTCGGTAGCGGGAACACCGGGGAGCTGTTTTTT.

V gene TRBV5-1 combines with J gene TRBJ2-1; TRBD2 agrees at 10 bases. In germline, CDR1 is SGHRS, CDR2 YFSETQ. This CDR3 is built from 16 residues. Germline trimming cut 0 bases from V and 7 bases from J; bases unmatched to any gene: 7. The CDR3 sequence is CASSLVASGSINEQFF. The CDR3 nucleotides read TGCGCCAGCAGCTTGGTGGCTAGCGGGAGTATAAATGAGCAGTTCTTC.

This chain links TRBV5-6 with TRBJ2-1; D possibly corresponds to TRBD1 (6 bases). The CDR3 totals 14 residues. Germline-derived CDR1 and CDR2 are SGHDT and YYEEEE. The germline V and J ends were trimmed by 7 bases and 6 bases, with 17 bases remaining between them. The CDR3 region is CASVGYGGTNEQFF. The DNA of the CDR3 is TGTGCCAGCGTAGGGTATGGGGGCACCAATGAGCAGTTCTTC.

This chain uses TRBV4-1 with TRBJ2-3; tentative D call: TRBD2 (6 bases). CDR1 is MGHRA and CDR2 is YSYEKL in the germline V gene. Trimming removed 7 bases from V and 0 bases from J, with 20 bases in between. The CDR3 is 17 amino acids. DNA for the CDR3: TGCGCCAGCACGAATCGTTTCCTAGCGTCTAGCACAGATACGCAGTATTTT. The encoded protein is CASTNRFLASSTDTQYF.

This chain links TRBV6-1 with TRBJ2-1, with TRBD2 matching 9 bases. The CDR3 is 16 amino acids. Germline V gene lookup returns CDR1 MNHNS and CDR2 SASEGT. The V and J ends lost 0 bases and 5 bases, in that order; junction bases with no gene match: 5. DNA for the CDR3: TGTGCCAGCAGTGAAGCTGTGCTAGCGGGGAACAATGAGCAGTTCTTC. It specifies CASSEAVLAGNNEQFF.

The chain has TRBV28 and TRBJ1-5; tentatively, D is TRBD1 (6 bases). Trimming took 5 bases from V and 7 from J, leaving 21 bases between them. This CDR3 is built from 16 residues. Germline values: CDR1 MDHEN, CDR2 SYDVKM. The CDR3 nucleotides are TGTGCCAGCAGTGTAACCTTAGGACAGTACAGGCAGCCCCAGCATTTT. Translated: CASSVTLGQYRQPQHF.

The chain joins TRBV6-4 to TRBJ2-2; TRBD2 agrees at 12 bases. This CDR3 comprises 15 residues. V was pared by 6 bases and J by 6 bases, with 5 bases of the junction left unmatched. Germline V gene lookup returns CDR1 MRHNA and CDR2 SNTAGT. CDR3 residues: CASSVTSGSSGELFF. CDR3 in DNA: TGTGCCAGCAGCGTGACTAGCGGGAGTTCCGGGGAGCTGTTTTTT.

This chain uses TRBV29-1 with TRBJ1-2; tentatively, D is TRBD1 (5 bases). The germline V and J ends were trimmed by 7 bases and 4 bases, with 28 bases remaining between them. Germline V gene sequence: CDR1 SQVTM, CDR2 ANQGSEA. The CDR3 has 17 residues. CDR3 DNA: TGCAGCGCCGAGGGACTTGGGACTCCGGCCTCGTTCTATGGCTACACCTTC. Its protein is CSAEGLGTPASFYGYTF.

The J gene is TRBJ1-5, the V gene TRBV6-5; 7 bases are shared with TRBD1. CDR3 size: 14 residues. The V gene end was trimmed by 8 bases and the J gene end by 2 bases; junction bases not matched to a gene: 6. CDR1 MNHEY and CDR2 SVGAGI come from the germline V gene. In DNA, the CDR3 is TGTGCCAGCGGGACAGACAGGGGCAATCAGCCCCAGCATTTT. It translates to CASGTDRGNQPQHF.

V gene TRBV2 combines with J gene TRBJ1-2; D may be TRBD1 (5 bases). V lost 2 bases, J lost 8 bases, and 9 bases lay in between. CDR1 and CDR2 from the germline V gene are SNHLY and FYNNEI. The CDR3 loop spans 12 amino acids. For the CDR3, the DNA is TGTGCCAGCAGTGAACTCAGGGCCGGCTACACCTTC. Amino acid sequence: CASSELRAGYTF.

The chain has TRBV6-1 and TRBJ1-1, with TRBD1 identical over 7 bases. The CDR3 is 15 amino acids. J lost 2 bases, V lost 3 bases, and 6 bases had no gene match. CDR1 is MNHNS, CDR2 SASEGT, per germline. Written as DNA, the CDR3 is TGTGCCAGCAGTGATAGGACAGGTAAAAACACTGAAGCTTTCTTT. It translates to CASSDRTGKNTEAFF.

The V and J genes are TRBV7-9 and TRBJ1-5, with 7 positions matching TRBD1. V was clipped by 3 bases and J by 7 bases; unmatched bases: 12. Germline CDR1 reads SEHNR; CDR2 reads FQNEAQ (reference sequence). This CDR3 is 16 amino acids long. The CDR3 protein is CASSLETGSLWQPQHF. The CDR3 nucleotides are TGTGCCAGCAGCTTGGAGACAGGGAGCCTTTGGCAGCCCCAGCATTTT.

The V gene is TRBV4-1, the J gene TRBJ1-5; no clear D. V was pared by 1 base and J by 1 base, with 8 bases between. This CDR3 is built from 15 residues. The germline V gene has CDR1 MGHRA and CDR2 YSYEKL. The CDR3 region is CASSQGTGSNQPQHF. CDR3 in DNA: TGCGCCAGCAGCCAAGGGACGGGGAGCAATCAGCCCCAGCATTTT.

This rearrangement joins TRBV7-9 to TRBJ2-1, with 7 positions matching TRBD1. The CDR3 loop spans 11 amino acids. The germline CDR1 and CDR2 sequences are SEHNR and FQNEAQ (reference sequence). V lost 3 bases, J lost 10 bases, and 0 bases stayed unmatched. The CDR3 sequence: CASSLGQEQFF. CDR3 nucleotides: TGTGCCAGCAGCTTGGGACAGGAGCAGTTCTTC.

This rearrangement joins TRBV21-1 to TRBJ2-7; the DNA was not used to check the table's D call, TRBD2. TRBV21-1 is classified as a pseudogene. This CDR3 contains 16 residues. CDR3 DNA: TGTGCCAGCAGCAAAGTCGAACTAGCCCTCCCCTACGAGCAGTACTTC. This gives the protein CASSKVELALPYEQYF.

The chain couples TRBV28 to TRBJ2-7; D is perhaps TRBD1 (5 bases). V lost 2 bases to trimming and J lost 3 bases, with 11 bases between them. The CDR3 runs to 14 residues. The germline CDR1 and CDR2 sequences are MDHEN and SYDVKM. The CDR3 spells CASSLGGRVYEQYF. Written as DNA, the CDR3 is TGTGCCAGCAGTTTAGGTGGCAGGGTCTACGAGCAGTACTTC. Full variable domain (missing parts from reference TRBV28 and TRBJ2-7): DVKVTQSSRYLVKRTGEKVFLECVQDMDHENMFWYRQDPGLGLRLIYFSYDVKMKEKGDIPEGYSVSREKKERFSLILESASTNQTSMYLCASSLGGRVYEQYFGPGTRLTVT.

The J gene is TRBJ2-7, the V gene TRBV19; D perhaps matches TRBD2 (5 bases). There are 14 residues in the CDR3. Trimming stripped 6 bases from V and 6 bases from J, with 18 bases between. Germline lookup yields CDR1 LNHDA and CDR2 SQIVND (reference sequence). In nucleotides, the CDR3 is TGTGCCAGTAGAATAATCGGTGGTGGAGGCGAGCAGTACTTC. This sequence encodes CASRIIGGGGEQYF.